The entry below gives a single T cell receptor (beta chain) sequence along with its context. Its cognate antigen is unknown. V was pared by 1 base and J by 10 bases, with 15 bases between. CDR1 is SGDLS and CDR2 is YYNGEE in the germline V gene. The CDR3 runs 14 residues. Profiling relied on immunoSEQ multiplex PCR, and the TCRdb table lists in-frame clones only, not all of them. Here the sample spans around 70,000 clones, 86% being singletons. These data are taken from a study of T cell responses to AZD1222 COVID-19 vaccine. Study-wide findings and caveats: Repertoires were obtained only post-peak T cell response. Recipients of AZD1222 seropositive at baseline numbered only 5 or 6. Regions 160-218 and 743-854 dominated among vaccine-associated CD4 TCRs spanning spike.

The V call is TRBV9, the J call TRBJ2-4; the D gene is possibly TRBD1 (6 bases). This clonotype was obtained from an adult in good health. Source: peripheral blood, taken on day 0 of AZD1222 vaccination. The CDR3 sequence is CASSVMAGEGIQYF. CDR3 in DNA: TGTGCCAGCAGCGTAATGGCAGGGGAAGGTATTCAGTACTTC.